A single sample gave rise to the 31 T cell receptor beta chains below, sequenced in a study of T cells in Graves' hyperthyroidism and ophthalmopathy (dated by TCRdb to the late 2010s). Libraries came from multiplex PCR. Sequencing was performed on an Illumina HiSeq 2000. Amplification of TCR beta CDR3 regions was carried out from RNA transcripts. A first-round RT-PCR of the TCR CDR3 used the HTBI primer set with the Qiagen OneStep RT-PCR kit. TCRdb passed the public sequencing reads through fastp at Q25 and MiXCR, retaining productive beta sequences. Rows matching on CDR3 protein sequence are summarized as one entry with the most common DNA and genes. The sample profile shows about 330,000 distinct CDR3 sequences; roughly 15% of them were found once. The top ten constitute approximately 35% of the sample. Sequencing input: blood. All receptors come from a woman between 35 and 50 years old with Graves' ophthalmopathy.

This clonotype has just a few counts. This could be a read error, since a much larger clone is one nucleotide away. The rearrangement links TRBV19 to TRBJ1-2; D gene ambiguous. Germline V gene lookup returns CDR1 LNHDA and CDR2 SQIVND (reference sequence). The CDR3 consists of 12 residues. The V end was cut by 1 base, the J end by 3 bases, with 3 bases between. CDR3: CASSIADYGYTF. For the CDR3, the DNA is TGTGCCAGTAGTATAGCAGACTATGGCTACACCTTC.

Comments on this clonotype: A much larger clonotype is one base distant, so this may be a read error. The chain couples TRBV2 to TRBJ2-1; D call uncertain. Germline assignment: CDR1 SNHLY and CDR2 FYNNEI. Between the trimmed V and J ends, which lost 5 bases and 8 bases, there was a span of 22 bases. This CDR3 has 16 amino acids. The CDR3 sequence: CASSLRDWVSVDEQFF. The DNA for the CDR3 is TGTGCCAGCAGTTTACGAGATTGGGTCTCGGTCGATGAGCAGTTCTTC.

This CDR3 reads CASSLYPGLAGGGEQFF. CDR3 bases: TGTGCCAGCAGCCTGTATCCGGGACTAGCGGGGGGAGGTGAGCAGTTCTTC. The chain joins TRBV5-6 to TRBJ2-1, with 15 bases that match TRBD2. Trimming removed 4 bases from V and 9 bases from J; junction bases left unmatched: 11. The CDR3 is 17 amino acids. Per the germline V gene, CDR1 is SGHDT and CDR2 is YYEEEE.

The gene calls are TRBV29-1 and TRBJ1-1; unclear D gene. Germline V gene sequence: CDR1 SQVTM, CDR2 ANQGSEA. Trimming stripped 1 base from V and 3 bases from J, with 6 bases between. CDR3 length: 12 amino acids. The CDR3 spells CSVEGQDTEAFF. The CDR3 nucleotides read TGCAGCGTTGAAGGTCAAGACACTGAAGCTTTCTTT. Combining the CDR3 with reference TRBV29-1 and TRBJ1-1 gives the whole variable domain SAVISQKPSRDICQRGTSLTIQCQVDSQVTMMFWYRQQPGQSLTLIATANQGSEATYESGFVIDKFPISRPNLTFSTLTVSNMSPEDSSIYLCSVEGQDTEAFFGQGTRLTVV.

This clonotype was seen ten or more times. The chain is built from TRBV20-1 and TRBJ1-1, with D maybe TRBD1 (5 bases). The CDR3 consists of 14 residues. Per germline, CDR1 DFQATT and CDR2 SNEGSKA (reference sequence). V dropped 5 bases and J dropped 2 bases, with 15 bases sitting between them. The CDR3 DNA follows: TGCAGTGCTGAAGCGGACACGACTAACACTGAAGCTTTCTTT. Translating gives CSAEADTTNTEAFF.

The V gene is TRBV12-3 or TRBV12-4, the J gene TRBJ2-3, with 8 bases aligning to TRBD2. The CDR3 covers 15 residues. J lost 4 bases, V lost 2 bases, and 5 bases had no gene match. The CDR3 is CASSLSGSGADTQYF. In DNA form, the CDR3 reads TGTGCCAGCAGTTTAAGCGGGAGTGGGGCAGATACGCAGTATTTT.

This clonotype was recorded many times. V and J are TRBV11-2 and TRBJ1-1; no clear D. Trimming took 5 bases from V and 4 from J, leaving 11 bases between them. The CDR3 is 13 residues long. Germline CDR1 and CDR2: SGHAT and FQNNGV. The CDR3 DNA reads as TGTGCCAGCAGCCGAGGGTCAGGCACTGAAGCTTTCTTT. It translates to CASSRGSGTEAFF.

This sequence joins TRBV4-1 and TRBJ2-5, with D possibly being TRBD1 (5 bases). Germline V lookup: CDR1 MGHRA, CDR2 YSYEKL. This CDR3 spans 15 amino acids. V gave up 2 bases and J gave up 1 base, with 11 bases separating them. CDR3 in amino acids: CASSQSDRVQETQYF. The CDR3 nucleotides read TGCGCCAGCAGCCAAAGCGACAGAGTCCAAGAGACCCAGTACTTC.

CDR3 DNA sequence: TGTGCCACCAGTCAGGGGCTTTATGGTGGCTACACCTTC. This codes for CATSQGLYGGYTF. V gene TRBV24-1 combines with J gene TRBJ1-2, with D maybe TRBD1 (6 bases). V was pared by 6 bases and J by 7 bases, with 14 bases between. Germline V gene sequence: CDR1 KGHDR, CDR2 SFDVKD. This CDR3 is built from 13 residues.

Here the CDR3 DNA reads TGTGCCAGCAGCCAACGGGGGACAGCAACTAATGAAAAACTGTTTTTT. Translated, it gives CASSQRGTATNEKLFF. The gene calls are TRBV14 and TRBJ1-4, with 7 bases aligning to TRBD1. This CDR3 comprises 16 residues. Germline CDR1 reads SGHDN; CDR2 reads FVKESK. V shed 2 bases and J 0 bases; nucleotides not matched to a gene: 3.

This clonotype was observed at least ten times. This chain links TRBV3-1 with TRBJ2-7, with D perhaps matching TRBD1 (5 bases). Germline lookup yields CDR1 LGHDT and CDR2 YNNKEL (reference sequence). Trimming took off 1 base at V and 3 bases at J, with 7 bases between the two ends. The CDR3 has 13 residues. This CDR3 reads CASSQGRVYEQYF. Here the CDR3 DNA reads TGTGCCAGCAGCCAAGGCAGGGTCTACGAGCAGTACTTC.

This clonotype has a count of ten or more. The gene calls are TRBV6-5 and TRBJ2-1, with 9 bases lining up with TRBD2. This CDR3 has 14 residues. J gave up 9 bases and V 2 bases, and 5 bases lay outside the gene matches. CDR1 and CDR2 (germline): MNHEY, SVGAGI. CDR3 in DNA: TGTGCCAGCAGTTACAGCGGGAGGTTGAGTGAGCAGTTCTTC. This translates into CASSYSGRLSEQFF.

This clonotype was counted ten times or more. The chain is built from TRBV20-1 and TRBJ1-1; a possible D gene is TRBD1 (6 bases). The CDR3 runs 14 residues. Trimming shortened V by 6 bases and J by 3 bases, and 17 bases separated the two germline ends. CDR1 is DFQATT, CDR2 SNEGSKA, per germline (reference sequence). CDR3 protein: CSARTRDMYTEAFF. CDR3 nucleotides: TGCAGTGCCCGAACCAGGGACATGTACACTGAAGCTTTCTTT.

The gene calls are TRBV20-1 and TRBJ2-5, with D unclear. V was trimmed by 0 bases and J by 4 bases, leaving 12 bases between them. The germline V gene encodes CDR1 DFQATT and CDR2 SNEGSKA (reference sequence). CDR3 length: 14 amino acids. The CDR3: CSARDLWKPETQYF. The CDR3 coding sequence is TGCAGTGCTAGAGATCTCTGGAAACCAGAGACCCAGTACTTC.

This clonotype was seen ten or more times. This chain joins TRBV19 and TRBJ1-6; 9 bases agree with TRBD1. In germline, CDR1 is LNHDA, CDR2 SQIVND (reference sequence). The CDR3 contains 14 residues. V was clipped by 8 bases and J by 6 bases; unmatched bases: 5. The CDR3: CASQQGASNSPLHF. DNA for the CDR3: TGTGCCAGTCAACAGGGGGCGTCTAATTCACCCCTCCACTTT. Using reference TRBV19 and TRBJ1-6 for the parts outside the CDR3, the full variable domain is DGGITQSPKYLFRKEGQNVTLSCEQNLNHDAMYWYRQDPGQGLRLIYYSQIVNDFQKGDIAEGYSVSREKKESFPLTVTSAQKNPTAFYLCASQQGASNSPLHFGNGTRLTVT.

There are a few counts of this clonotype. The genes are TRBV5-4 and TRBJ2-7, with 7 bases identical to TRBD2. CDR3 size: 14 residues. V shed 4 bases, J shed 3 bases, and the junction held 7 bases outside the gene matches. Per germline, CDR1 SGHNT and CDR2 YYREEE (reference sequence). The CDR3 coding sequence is TGTGCCAGCAGCCAACCGGGGGACTACTACGAGCAGTACTTC. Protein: CASSQPGDYYEQYF.

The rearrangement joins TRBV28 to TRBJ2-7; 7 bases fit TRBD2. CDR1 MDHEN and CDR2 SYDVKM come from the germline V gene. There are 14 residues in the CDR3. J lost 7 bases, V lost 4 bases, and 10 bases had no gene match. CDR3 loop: CASSSSRVGGEQYF. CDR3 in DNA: TGTGCCAGCAGTTCATCCCGGGTGGGAGGGGAGCAGTACTTC.

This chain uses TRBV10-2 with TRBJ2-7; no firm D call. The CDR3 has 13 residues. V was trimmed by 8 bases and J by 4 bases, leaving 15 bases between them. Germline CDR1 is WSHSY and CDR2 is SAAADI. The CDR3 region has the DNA TGCGCCAGCCGCAGGACCACACTTTACGAGCAGTACTTC. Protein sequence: CASRRTTLYEQYF.

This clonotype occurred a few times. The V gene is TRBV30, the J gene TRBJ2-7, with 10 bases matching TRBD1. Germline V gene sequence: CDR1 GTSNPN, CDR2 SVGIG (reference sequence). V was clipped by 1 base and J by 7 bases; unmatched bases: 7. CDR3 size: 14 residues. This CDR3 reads CAWSETGGLREQYF. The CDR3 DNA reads TGTGCCTGGAGTGAGACAGGGGGCTTGAGGGAGCAGTACTTC. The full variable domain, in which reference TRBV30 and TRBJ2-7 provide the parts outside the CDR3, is SQTIHQWPATLVQPVGSPLSLECTVEGTSNPNLYWYRQAAGRGLQLLFYSVGIGQISSEVPQNLSASRPQDRQFILSSKKLLLSDSGFYLCAWSETGGLREQYFGPGTRLTVT.

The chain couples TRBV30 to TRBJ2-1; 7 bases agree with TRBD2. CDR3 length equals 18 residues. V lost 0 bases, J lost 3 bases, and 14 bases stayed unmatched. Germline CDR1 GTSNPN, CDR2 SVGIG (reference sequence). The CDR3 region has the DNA TGTGCCTGGAGTGTTAGGCTTATTGGGGGGAGGGTCTACAATGAGCAGTTCTTC. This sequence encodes CAWSVRLIGGRVYNEQFF.

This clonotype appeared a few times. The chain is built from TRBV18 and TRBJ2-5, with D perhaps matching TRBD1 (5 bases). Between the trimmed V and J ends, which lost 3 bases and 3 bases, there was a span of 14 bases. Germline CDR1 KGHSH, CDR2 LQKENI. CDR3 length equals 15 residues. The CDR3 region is CASSPPDTWEETQYF. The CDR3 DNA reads TGTGCCAGCTCACCCCCGGACACATGGGAAGAGACCCAGTACTTC.

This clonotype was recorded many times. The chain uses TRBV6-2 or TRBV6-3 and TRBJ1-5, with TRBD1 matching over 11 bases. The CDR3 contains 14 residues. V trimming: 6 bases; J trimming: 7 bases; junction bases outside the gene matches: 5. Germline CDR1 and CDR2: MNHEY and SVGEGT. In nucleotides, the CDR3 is TGTGCCAGCAGGACCCGGACAGGGGGCCAGCCCCAGCATTTT. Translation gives CASRTRTGGQPQHF.

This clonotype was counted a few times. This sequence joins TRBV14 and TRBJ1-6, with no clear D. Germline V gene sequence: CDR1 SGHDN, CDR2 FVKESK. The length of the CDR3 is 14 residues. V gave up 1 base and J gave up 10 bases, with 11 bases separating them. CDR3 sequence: CASSQVGSVSPLHF. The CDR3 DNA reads TGTGCCAGCAGCCAAGTTGGTTCAGTCTCACCCCTCCACTTT.

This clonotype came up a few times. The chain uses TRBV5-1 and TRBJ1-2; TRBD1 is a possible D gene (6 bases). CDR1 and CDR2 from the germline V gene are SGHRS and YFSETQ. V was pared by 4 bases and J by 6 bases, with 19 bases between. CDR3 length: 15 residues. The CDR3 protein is CASSTYGGAPDGYTF. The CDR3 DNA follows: TGCGCCAGCAGCACCTATGGGGGGGCGCCGGATGGCTACACCTTC.

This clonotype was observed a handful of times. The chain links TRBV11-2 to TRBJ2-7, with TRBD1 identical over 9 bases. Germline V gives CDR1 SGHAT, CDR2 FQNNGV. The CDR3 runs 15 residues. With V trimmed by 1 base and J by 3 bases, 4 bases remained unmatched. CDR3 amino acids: CASSLVGTGIYEQYF. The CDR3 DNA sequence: TGTGCCAGCAGCTTAGTGGGGACAGGGATCTACGAGCAGTACTTC.

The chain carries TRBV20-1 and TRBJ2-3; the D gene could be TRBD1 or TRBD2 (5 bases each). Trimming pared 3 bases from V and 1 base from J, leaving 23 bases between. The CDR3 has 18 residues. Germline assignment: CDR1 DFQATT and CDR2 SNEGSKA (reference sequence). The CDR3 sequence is CSASFLGSVLGGTDTQYF. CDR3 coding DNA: TGCAGTGCTAGTTTTCTGGGTAGCGTTCTGGGGGGCACAGATACGCAGTATTTT.

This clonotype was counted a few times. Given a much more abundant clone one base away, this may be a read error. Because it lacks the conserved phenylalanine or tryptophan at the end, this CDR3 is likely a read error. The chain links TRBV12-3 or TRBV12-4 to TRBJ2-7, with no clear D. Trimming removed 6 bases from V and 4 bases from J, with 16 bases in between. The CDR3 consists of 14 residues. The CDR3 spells CASSSELDPYEQYL. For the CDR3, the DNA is TGTGCCAGCAGCTCCGAATTGGATCCGTACGAGCAGTACCTC.

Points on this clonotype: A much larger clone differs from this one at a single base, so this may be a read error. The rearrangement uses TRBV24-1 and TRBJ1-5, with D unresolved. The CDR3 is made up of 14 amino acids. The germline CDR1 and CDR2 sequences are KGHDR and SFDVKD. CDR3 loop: CATSDSGWNQRQHF. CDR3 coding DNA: TGTGCCACCAGTGACTCGGGGTGGAATCAGCGCCAGCATTTT.

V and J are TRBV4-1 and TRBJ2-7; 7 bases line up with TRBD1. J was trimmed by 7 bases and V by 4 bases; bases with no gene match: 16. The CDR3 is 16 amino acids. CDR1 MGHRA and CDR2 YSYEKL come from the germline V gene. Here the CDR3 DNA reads TGCGCCAGCAGCCGCGACCTGGGCAGGGGGTTAGGGGAGCAGTACTTC. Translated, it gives CASSRDLGRGLGEQYF.

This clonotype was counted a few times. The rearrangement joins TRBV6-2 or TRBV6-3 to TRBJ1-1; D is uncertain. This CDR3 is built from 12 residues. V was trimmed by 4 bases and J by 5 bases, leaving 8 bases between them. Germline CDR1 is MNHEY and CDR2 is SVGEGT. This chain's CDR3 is CASSSGITEAFF. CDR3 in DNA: TGTGCCAGCAGTTCGGGGATTACTGAAGCTTTCTTT.

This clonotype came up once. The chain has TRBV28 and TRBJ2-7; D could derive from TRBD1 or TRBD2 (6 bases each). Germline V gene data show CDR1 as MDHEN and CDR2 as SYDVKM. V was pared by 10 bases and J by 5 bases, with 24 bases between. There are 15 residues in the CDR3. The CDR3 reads CATGGYREVVDEQYF. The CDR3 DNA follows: TGTGCCACCGGGGGTTACAGGGAAGTAGTGGACGAGCAGTACTTC. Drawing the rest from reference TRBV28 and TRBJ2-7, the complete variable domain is DVKVTQSSRYLVKRTGEKVFLECVQDMDHENMFWYRQDPGLGLRLIYFSYDVKMKEKGDIPEGYSVSREKKERFSLILESASTNQTSMYLCATGGYREVVDEQYFGPGTRLTVT.